The following is a T cell receptor (beta chain) sequence with its context. These data belong to a study of blood T cell repertoires in COVID-19. Overall study context: The United States, Italy and Spain provided the acute and convalescent COVID-19 samples. From T cells, B-cell-depleted T cells, or PBMCs came the material, which was cDNA or gDNA.

As processed by the authors: Reference gene primer amplification gave estimated nucleated cell counts. Here immunoSEQ multiplex PCR was the method, and the copy in TCRdb shows in-frame clones only, minus some. The DNA was the basis for D and trimming; V, J and clone size are from that table. This table has hundreds of thousands of clones, roughly 85% appearing once. V dropped 5 bases and J dropped 0 bases, with 14 bases sitting between them. Germline-derived CDR1 and CDR2 are MNHEY and SMNVEV (reference sequence). The CDR3 length is 17 residues. The chain combines TRBV27 with TRBJ2-6; maybe TRBD2 (5 bases). Sequenced: peripheral blood. The TCR was taken from a man aged 50 to 59 with active or convalescent COVID-19. Written as DNA, the CDR3 is TGTGCCAGCAGTGGGCGGGCAATTTACTCTGGGGCCAACGTCCTGACTTTC. It yields the protein CASSGRAIYSGANVLTF.